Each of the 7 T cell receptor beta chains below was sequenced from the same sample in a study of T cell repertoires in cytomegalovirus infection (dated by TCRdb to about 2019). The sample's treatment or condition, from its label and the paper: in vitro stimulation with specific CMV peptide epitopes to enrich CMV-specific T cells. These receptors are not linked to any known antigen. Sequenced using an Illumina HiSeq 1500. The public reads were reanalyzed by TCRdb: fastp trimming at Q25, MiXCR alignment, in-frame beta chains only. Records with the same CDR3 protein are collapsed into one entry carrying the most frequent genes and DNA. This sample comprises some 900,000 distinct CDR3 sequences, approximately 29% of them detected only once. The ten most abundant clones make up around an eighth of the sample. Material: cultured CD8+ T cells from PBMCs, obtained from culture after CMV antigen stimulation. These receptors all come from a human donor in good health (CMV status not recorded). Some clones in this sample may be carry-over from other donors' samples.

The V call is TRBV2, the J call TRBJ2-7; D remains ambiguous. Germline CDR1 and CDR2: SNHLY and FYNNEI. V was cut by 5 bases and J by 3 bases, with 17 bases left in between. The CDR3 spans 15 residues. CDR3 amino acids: CASSRPVLGVYEQYF. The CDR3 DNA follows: TGTGCCAGCAGTCGTCCGGTCCTAGGAGTCTACGAGCAGTACTTC. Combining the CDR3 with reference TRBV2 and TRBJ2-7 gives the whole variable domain EPEVTQTPSHQVTQMGQEVILRCVPISNHLYFYWYRQILGQKVEFLVSFYNNEISEKSEIFDDQFSVERPDGSNFTLKIRSTKLEDSAMYFCASSRPVLGVYEQYFGPGTRLTVT.

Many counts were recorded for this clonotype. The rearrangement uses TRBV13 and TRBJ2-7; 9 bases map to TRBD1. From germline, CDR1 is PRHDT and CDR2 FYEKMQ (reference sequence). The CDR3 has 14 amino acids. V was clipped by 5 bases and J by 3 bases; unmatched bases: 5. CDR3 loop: CASSEGQGVYEQYF. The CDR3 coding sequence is TGTGCCAGCAGCGAGGGACAGGGTGTCTACGAGCAGTACTTC.

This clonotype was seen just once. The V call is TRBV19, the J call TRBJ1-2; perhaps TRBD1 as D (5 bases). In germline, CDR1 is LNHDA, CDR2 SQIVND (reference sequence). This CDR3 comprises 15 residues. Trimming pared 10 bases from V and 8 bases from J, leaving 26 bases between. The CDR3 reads CATAGQDYVTMGYTF. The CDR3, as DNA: TGTGCCACGGCGGGGCAGGACTACGTAACTATGGGCTACACCTTC.

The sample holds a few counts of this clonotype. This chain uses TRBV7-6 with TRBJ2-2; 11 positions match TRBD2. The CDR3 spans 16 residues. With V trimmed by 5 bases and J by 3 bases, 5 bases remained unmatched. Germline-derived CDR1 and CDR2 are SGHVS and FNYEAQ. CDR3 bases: TGTGCCAGCAGCAAACTAGCGGGGGCCTACACCGGGGAGCTGTTTTTT. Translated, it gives CASSKLAGAYTGELFF. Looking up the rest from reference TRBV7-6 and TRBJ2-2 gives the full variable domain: GAGVSQSPRYKVTKRGQDVALRCDPISGHVSLYWYRQALGQGPEFLTYFNYEAQQDKSGLPNDRFSAERPEGSISTLTIQRTEQRDSAMYRCASSKLAGAYTGELFFGEGSRLTVL.

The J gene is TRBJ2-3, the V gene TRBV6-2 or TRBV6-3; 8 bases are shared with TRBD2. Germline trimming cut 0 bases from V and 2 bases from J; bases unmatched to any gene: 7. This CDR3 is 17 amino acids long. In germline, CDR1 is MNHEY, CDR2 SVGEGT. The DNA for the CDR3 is TGTGCCAGCAGTTACTCCCACGGGGGGGCCACCACAGATACGCAGTATTTT. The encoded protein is CASSYSHGGATTDTQYF.

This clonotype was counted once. This CDR3 is CVSSLASYYEQYV. CDR3 nucleotides: TGTGTCAGCAGCTTAGCATCATACTACGAGCAGTACGTC. The chain recombines TRBV7-8 with TRBJ2-7; D call uncertain. The CDR3 loop spans 13 amino acids. Germline CDR1 SGHVS, CDR2 FQNEAQ.

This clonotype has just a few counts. CDR3 sequence reads: CASSLRDQLGDTQYF. In DNA form, the CDR3 reads TGTGCCAGCAGCCTCCGGGACCAACTCGGAGATACGCAGTATTTT. The chain joins TRBV7-6 to TRBJ2-3, with D perhaps assigned TRBD1 or TRBD2 (5 bases each). CDR3 size: 15 residues. Trimming pared 5 bases from V and 5 bases from J, leaving 17 bases between. The germline V gene has CDR1 SGHVS and CDR2 FNYEAQ.